What follows are 17 T cell receptor beta chains derived from one specimen sequenced in a study of cytomegalovirus exposure and HLA in healthy donors. The PCR used 60 Vbeta and 13 Jbeta primers. Repertoires were generated with immunoSEQ multiplex PCR, while TCRdb's copy carries only in-frame clones and drops some. The sample has approximately 180,000 clones, roughly 83% seen once. Sequenced: PBMCs. Source of these receptors: a woman in her forties or fifties in good health and CMV-seronegative.

The J gene is TRBJ1-6, the V gene TRBV4-1; 8 bases map to TRBD1. CDR1 is MGHRA, CDR2 YSYEKL, per germline. This CDR3 region has 21 residues. V lost 0 bases and J lost 0; bases outside the gene matches: 13. The DNA of the CDR3 is TGCGCCAGCAGCCAAGAAGGGGCCAGGGGGCGATCGGGCTCCTATAATTCACCCCTCCACTTT. It codes for CASSQEGARGRSGSYNSPLHF.

CDR3 DNA: TGTGCCAGCAGCCCCGGTCTTAGCTCCTACAATGAGCAGTTCTTC. Amino acid sequence: CASSPGLSSYNEQFF. The V gene is TRBV7-9, the J gene TRBJ2-1, with D unclear. V shed 5 bases and J shed 0 bases, with 11 bases lying between them. CDR3 size: 15 residues. Germline-derived CDR1 and CDR2 are SEHNR and FQNEAQ (reference sequence).

The rearrangement uses TRBV5-4 and TRBJ2-1; possibly TRBD2 for D (6 bases). Trimming shortened V by 0 bases and J by 4 bases, and 14 bases separated the two germline ends. The CDR3 contains 16 residues. The germline V gene has CDR1 SGHNT and CDR2 YYREEE (reference sequence). The CDR3 spells CASSLGRGSTYNEQFF. In DNA, the CDR3 is TGTGCCAGCAGCTTGGGGCGGGGATCCACTTACAATGAGCAGTTCTTC.

This clone was recorded only once. The chain has TRBV19 and TRBJ1-3; tentative D call: TRBD1 (5 bases). The CDR3 has 14 residues. The V gene lost 5 bases and the J gene lost 3 bases, with 11 bases spanning the gap. Germline CDR1 and CDR2: LNHDA and SQIVND (reference sequence). The DNA of the CDR3 is TGTGCCAGTAGTCTACAGGAGCTTGGAAACACCATATATTTT. This sequence encodes CASSLQELGNTIYF.

This chain connects TRBV5-5 to TRBJ1-2; TRBD1 might be the D (5 bases). V lost 5 bases and J 0 bases, leaving 20 bases between the germline ends. Germline lookup yields CDR1 SGHKS and CDR2 YYEKEE (reference sequence). The CDR3 spans 17 residues. CDR3 amino acids: CASRHAIWGRTNYGYTF. The CDR3 DNA reads TGTGCCAGCAGGCATGCGATTTGGGGCAGGACTAACTATGGCTACACCTTC.

The CDR3 DNA sequence: TGTGCCAGCAGCCAGACAGGGTTCTCCTACGAGCAGTACTTC. Translating gives CASSQTGFSYEQYF. The chain is built from TRBV7-3 and TRBJ2-7; TRBD1 matches 7 bases. The CDR3 loop spans 14 amino acids. The V segment lost 5 bases and the J segment 0 bases; nucleotides outside the gene matches: 4. Germline-derived CDR1 and CDR2 are SGHTA and FQGTGA.

In this sample, this clone turned up once. This chain connects TRBV9 to TRBJ2-3, with TRBD1 identical over 8 bases. This CDR3 is built from 15 residues. Germline CDR1 reads SGDLS; CDR2 reads YYNGEE. Trimming cost V 2 bases and J 1 base; bases outside gene matches: 3. Written as DNA, the CDR3 is TGTGCCAGCAGCGTGGACAGGGCCCGCACAGATACGCAGTATTTT. As protein: CASSVDRARTDTQYF.

The genes are TRBV28 and TRBJ1-4; unclear D gene. CDR3 size: 14 residues. The V gene lost 5 bases and the J gene lost 0 bases, with 7 bases spanning the gap. Germline V gene sequence: CDR1 MDHEN, CDR2 SYDVKM. This chain's CDR3 is CASSPSSTNEKLFF. In DNA, the CDR3 is TGTGCCAGCAGTCCCTCTTCAACTAATGAAAAACTGTTTTTT.

The J gene is TRBJ1-1, the V gene TRBV7-9, with 7 bases aligning to TRBD1. This CDR3 spans 14 amino acids. Trimming at V came to 4 bases and at J to 4 bases, leaving 6 bases not matched to a gene. Germline CDR1 is SEHNR and CDR2 is FQNEAQ (reference sequence). CDR3: CASSSQGVGTEAFF. DNA of the CDR3: TGTGCCAGCAGCTCTCAGGGGGTAGGCACTGAAGCTTTCTTT.

The chain uses TRBV27 and TRBJ2-7; a possible D gene is TRBD2 (5 bases). With 3 bases removed from V and 2 bases from J, the gap between germline ends came to 11 bases. This CDR3 has 14 residues. Germline V CDR1 and CDR2: MNHEY, SMNVEV (reference sequence). DNA for the CDR3: TGTGCCAGCAGTTTTGTACGGGGAACCTACGAGCAGTACTTC. Translation: CASSFVRGTYEQYF.

The chain recombines TRBV19 with TRBJ1-1; TRBD1 might be the D (5 bases). Trimming pared 3 bases from V and 4 bases from J, leaving 9 bases between. Germline values: CDR1 LNHDA, CDR2 SQIVND (reference sequence). The CDR3 extends over 13 amino acids. The CDR3 DNA is TGTGCCAGTAGTATGTCGGGGGGCACTGAAGCTTTCTTT. Protein product: CASSMSGGTEAFF.

The V gene is TRBV5-6, the J gene TRBJ1-2, with TRBD1 matching 7 bases. The junction had 4 bases not matched to a gene; V was cut back by 4 bases and J by 4 bases. CDR1 is SGHDT, CDR2 YYEEEE, per germline. The CDR3 loop spans 13 amino acids. CDR3 DNA: TGTGCCAGCAGCCAGGACAGGACCTATGGCTACACCTTC. Amino acids: CASSQDRTYGYTF.

This chain uses TRBV7-9 with TRBJ2-7, with D uncertain. Germline assignment: CDR1 SEHNR and CDR2 FQNEAQ (reference sequence). CDR3 length: 14 residues. Trimming left V 2 bases short and J 4 bases short, with 12 bases between. Here the CDR3 reads CASSLNSARYEQYF. As DNA, the CDR3 is TGTGCCAGCAGCTTAAATTCAGCGCGTTACGAGCAGTACTTC.

The rearrangement uses TRBV7-9 and TRBJ1-1; the D gene is possibly TRBD1 (6 bases). The V end lost 5 bases, the J end lost 3 bases, and 25 bases lay between the germline ends. There are 18 residues in the CDR3. Germline V gives CDR1 SEHNR, CDR2 FQNEAQ (reference sequence). This CDR3 reads CASSRGRGAEILYTEAFF. The CDR3 DNA is TGTGCCAGCAGCAGGGGGAGGGGGGCAGAGATACTGTACACTGAAGCTTTCTTT.

CDR3 DNA: TGTGCCAGCAGTTCAGGACTAGCGTGGTATTTT. It is translated as CASSSGLAWYF. The rearrangement links TRBV27 to TRBJ2-3, with 9 nucleotides matching TRBD2. J gave up 14 bases and V 4 bases, and 4 bases lay outside the gene matches. This CDR3 spans 11 amino acids. Germline V gene data show CDR1 as MNHEY and CDR2 as SMNVEV (reference sequence).

Notes on this clone: The sample carries other DNA sequences with the same CDR3. The V and J genes are TRBV7-6 and TRBJ1-1; no definite D call. The germline gives CDR1 SGHVS, CDR2 FNYEAQ. The CDR3 runs to 13 residues. V was shortened by 1 base and J by 4 bases, with 7 bases between the two germline ends. Written as DNA, the CDR3 is TGTGCCAGCAGCTTAGGGCAGTCCACTGAAGCTTTCTTT. It codes for CASSLGQSTEAFF.

The chain is built from TRBV19 and TRBJ1-2; D is ambiguous. Trimming removed 4 bases from V and 6 bases from J, with 15 bases in between. The CDR3 contains 14 residues. Germline V gene data show CDR1 as LNHDA and CDR2 as SQIVND (reference sequence). DNA of the CDR3: TGTGCCAGTAGTAGTGGGGTTACGACTAATGGCTACACCTTC. As protein: CASSSGVTTNGYTF.